This T cell receptor (beta chain) was obtained from a study of cytomegalovirus exposure and HLA in healthy donors. For the study at large: A previous analysis identified 95 million to 120 million unique TCR beta sequences derived from approximately 190 million T cells. General study points: A few chains tied to CMV proved CMV antigen-specific in vitro. According to the study, around 180 TCR beta chains were cytomegalovirus-associated.

The PCR employed 60 Vbeta primers together with 13 Jbeta primers. Per the original data handling: An analysis performed later counted 70 million to 90 million unique TCR beta chains (approximately 10 million of them shared). Libraries were prepared by immunoSEQ multiplex PCR; TCRdb keeps only in-frame clonotypes and omits some of them. D and trimming were read from the DNA, whereas the V and J calls and clone size are those reported in that table. The sample includes 100,000 to 150,000 clones, roughly 84% of them seen just once. Details on this clone: Its target is unknown.

This CDR3 is 16 amino acids long. V lost 1 base to trimming and J lost 2 bases; unmatched junction nucleotides: 2. Germline V CDR1 and CDR2: LGHNA, YSLEER. Sequencing was done on a sample of PBMCs. This chain links TRBV4-3 with TRBJ2-1, with TRBD2 identical over 10 bases. The sequence was obtained from a boy aged 10-17 years in good health and CMV-seronegative. This CDR3 is CASSQASGGAYNEQFF. The CDR3 DNA is TGCGCCAGCAGCCAAGCCAGCGGGGGGGCCTACAATGAGCAGTTCTTC.